Below are 9 T cell receptor beta chains sequenced from a single sample in a study of control samples from healthy donors and cancer patients. The repertoire was sequenced with immunoSEQ multiplex PCR; TCRdb's copy has only in-frame clones and lacks some. The data show 210,000 or so clones, about 90% seen once. Sequenced material: blood. The receptors derive from a man between 25 and 39 years old in good health.

The chain combines TRBV19 with TRBJ1-2, with TRBD1 as a possible D gene (5 bases). The CDR3 spans 12 residues. Germline CDR1 LNHDA, CDR2 SQIVND (reference sequence). Deletions cut 4 bases from V and 7 bases from J, with 10 bases between. Written as DNA, the CDR3 is TGTGCCAGTAGTAGGGGGAACGGTGGCTACACCTTC. It codes for CASSRGNGGYTF.

This chain links TRBV18 with TRBJ2-3, with TRBD2 as a possible D gene (5 bases). The CDR3 is made up of 13 amino acids. CDR1 KGHSH and CDR2 LQKENI come from the germline V gene. Between the trimmed V and J ends, which lost 5 bases and 5 bases, there was a span of 11 bases. CDR3 in DNA: TGTGCCAGCTCAAGGAGCAGCGGAGATACGCAGTATTTT. Protein sequence: CASSRSSGDTQYF.

The chain has TRBV19 and TRBJ1-1, with a tentative D call TRBD1 (5 bases). The CDR3 runs to 13 residues. CDR1 and CDR2 from the germline V gene are LNHDA and SQIVND (reference sequence). V lost 7 bases to trimming and J lost 7 bases, with 16 bases between them. The CDR3 is CASTPGAGGEAFF. DNA of the CDR3: TGTGCCAGTACCCCCGGTGCGGGGGGTGAAGCTTTCTTT.

This chain joins TRBV30 and TRBJ1-5; possible D gene TRBD1, 6 bases. CDR3 length: 16 amino acids. CDR1 is GTSNPN and CDR2 is SVGIG in the germline V gene (reference sequence). V shed 0 bases and J shed 2 bases, with 14 bases lying between them. The CDR3 spells CAWSVWAGAGNQPQHF. CDR3 coding DNA: TGTGCCTGGAGTGTATGGGCAGGGGCGGGCAATCAGCCCCAGCATTTT.

The rearrangement joins TRBV5-1 to TRBJ1-2; 7 bases agree with TRBD1. CDR1 and CDR2 (germline): SGHRS, YFSETQ. Unmatched junction bases numbered 3, after V lost 4 bases and J lost 0 bases. CDR3 length equals 14 residues. CDR3 sequence: CASSPGTANYGYTF. In nucleotides, the CDR3 is TGCGCCAGCAGCCCGGGGACAGCTAACTATGGCTACACCTTC.

The V gene is TRBV3-1 (or the pseudogene TRBV3-2), the J gene TRBJ1-3; D ambiguous. V lost 3 bases and J lost 4, with 4 bases in between. The CDR3 loop spans 12 amino acids. Germline-derived CDR1 and CDR2 are LGHDT and YNNKEL (reference sequence). This chain's CDR3 is CASSHPGNTIYF. In DNA, the CDR3 is TGTGCCAGCAGCCACCCGGGAAACACCATATATTTT.

This rearrangement joins TRBV5-1 to TRBJ1-1, with D tentatively TRBD1 (5 bases). V lost 4 bases, J lost 4 bases, and 14 bases lay in between. The CDR3 runs to 14 residues. In germline, CDR1 is SGHRS, CDR2 YFSETQ. CDR3 coding DNA: TGCGCCAGCAGCCCATCCAGGGCTGCCACTGAAGCTTTCTTT. Translating gives CASSPSRAATEAFF.

The chain has TRBV19 and TRBJ1-2; D is ambiguous. V dropped 7 bases and J dropped 1 base, with 16 bases sitting between them. Germline loops: CDR1 LNHDA, CDR2 SQIVND (reference sequence). The CDR3 length is 15 residues. The CDR3 DNA sequence: TGTGCCAGTACCCCGGGGAGGGCTCTTAACTATGGCTACACCTTC. Translated: CASTPGRALNYGYTF. Drawing the rest from reference TRBV19 and TRBJ1-2, the complete variable domain is DGGITQSPKYLFRKEGQNVTLSCEQNLNHDAMYWYRQDPGQGLRLIYYSQIVNDFQKGDIAEGYSVSREKKESFPLTVTSAQKNPTAFYLCASTPGRALNYGYTFGSGTRLTVV.

The rearrangement links TRBV9 to TRBJ2-1; TRBD2 matches 10 bases. There are 15 residues in the CDR3. J lost 7 bases, V lost 4 bases, and 8 bases had no gene match. Germline values: CDR1 SGDLS, CDR2 YYNGEE. CDR3 protein: CASSLSSSGGNEQFF. The CDR3 DNA follows: TGTGCCAGCAGCCTGAGCTCTAGCGGGGGAAATGAGCAGTTCTTC.